The 12 T cell receptor beta chains given below trace back to one sample, sequenced in a study of blood T cells in healthy people across ages. A second PCR of 7 to 11 cycles used a sample-barcoded 5' primer and a J-beta primer mix. Each CDR3 protein is one row after TCRdb ran MiXCR on the 5' RACE reads. This sample has approximately 800,000 distinct CDR3 sequences, with approximately 25% found just once. The same data also contributed to another study, on T cells of mothers and their children.

The sample taken for sequencing was blood. The source is a boy aged 5-17 years in good health.

The chain has TRBV29-1 and TRBJ2-1, with 10 positions matching TRBD2. The J segment lost 8 bases and the V segment lost 6 bases, leaving 7 bases of the junction unmatched. Germline values: CDR1 SQVTM, CDR2 ANQGSEA. CDR3 length: 13 amino acids. For the CDR3, the DNA is TGCAGCGTCGCTAGCGGGAGTGGCTATGAGCAGTTCTTC. It encodes CSVASGSGYEQFF.

The sample holds a few counts of this clonotype. The rearrangement uses TRBV28 and TRBJ1-2, with 8 bases fitting TRBD1. V lost 6 bases, J lost 4 bases, and 10 bases stayed unmatched. This CDR3 is 15 amino acids long. In germline, CDR1 is MDHEN, CDR2 SYDVKM. CDR3 DNA sequence: TGTGCCAGCAGCTCTAACGGACAGGGAGGCTATGGCTACACCTTC. It encodes CASSSNGQGGYGYTF.

This clonotype has only a few counts. V is TRBV21-1 and J is TRBJ2-4; the table names TRBD1, a call not compared with the DNA. TRBV21-1 is classified as a pseudogene. The CDR3 is made up of 15 amino acids. This CDR3 is CASSAGAEAKNIQYF. The DNA for the CDR3 is TGTGCCAGCAGCGCCGGGGCAGAGGCCAAAAACATTCAGTACTTC.

This chain uses TRBV29-1 with TRBJ1-5, with D hard to call. Trimming removed 4 bases from V and 1 base from J, with 8 bases in between. The V gene's germline CDR1 is SQVTM and CDR2 ANQGSEA. This CDR3 region has 13 residues. The CDR3 protein is CSVGWGSNQPQHF. DNA of the CDR3: TGCAGCGTTGGTTGGGGAAGCAATCAGCCCCAGCATTTT.

A few counts support this clonotype. The gene calls are TRBV7-9 and TRBJ2-7, with D unresolved. The CDR3 runs 12 residues. V shed 5 bases and J shed 3 bases, with 8 bases lying between them. Germline-derived CDR1 and CDR2 are SEHNR and FQNEAQ (reference sequence). CDR3 bases: TGTGCCAGCAGCGACACCCACTACGAGCAGTACTTC. Protein: CASSDTHYEQYF.

The chain couples TRBV19 to TRBJ1-2; tentatively, D is TRBD1 (5 bases). The CDR3 has 13 amino acids. Trimming took off 7 bases at V and 3 bases at J, with 12 bases between the two ends. Germline CDR1 reads LNHDA; CDR2 reads SQIVND (reference sequence). The CDR3 spells CASKGRDYYGYTF. The CDR3 DNA sequence: TGTGCCAGTAAAGGCAGGGACTACTATGGCTACACCTTC.

The chain combines TRBV29-1 with TRBJ2-7; 10 bases are a match to TRBD1. The CDR3 is 13 amino acids. Looked up from germline, CDR1 is SQVTM and CDR2 is ANQGSEA. The V and J ends lost 5 bases and 6 bases, in that order; junction bases with no gene match: 7. The CDR3 region is CSVWDRGNREQYF. The CDR3 DNA reads TGCAGCGTTTGGGACAGGGGAAATCGCGAGCAGTACTTC.

The chain carries TRBV29-1 and TRBJ2-7; D ambiguous. Germline-derived CDR1 and CDR2 are SQVTM and ANQGSEA. The germline V and J ends were trimmed by 4 bases and 3 bases, with 7 bases remaining between them. The CDR3 runs to 11 residues. The CDR3, as DNA: TGCAGCGTTGTGAGCGACTACGAGCAGTACTTC. Translated: CSVVSDYEQYF.

The chain combines TRBV11-2 with TRBJ1-4; maybe TRBD1 (6 bases). This CDR3 spans 13 amino acids. V was pared by 5 bases and J by 8 bases, with 12 bases between. Germline CDR1 is SGHAT and CDR2 is FQNNGV. The CDR3 here is CASSVQGWEKLFF. CDR3 sequence (DNA): TGTGCCAGCAGCGTACAGGGTTGGGAAAAACTGTTTTTT.

The chain links TRBV20-1 to TRBJ1-3; a weak D match, TRBD1 (5 bases). V was clipped by 0 bases and J by 0 bases, with 9 bases between them. In germline, CDR1 is DFQATT, CDR2 SNEGSKA (reference sequence). The CDR3 totals 15 residues. For the CDR3, the DNA is TGCAGTGCTAGAGATGGGGGGAGCTCTGGAAACACCATATATTTT. This gives the protein CSARDGGSSGNTIYF.

The chain recombines TRBV6-1 with TRBJ1-6, with D unresolved. This CDR3 is 14 amino acids long. Trimming took off 2 bases at V and 14 bases at J, with 16 bases between the two ends. Per the germline V gene, CDR1 is MNHNS and CDR2 is SASEGT. This CDR3 is CASSETGGPSSLHF. CDR3 nucleotide sequence: TGTGCCAGCAGTGAAACCGGCGGCCCAAGTTCCCTCCACTTT.

This clonotype was seen more than once but under ten times. The CDR3 nucleotides are TGCGCCAGCCAGGGTATCAACGAGCAGTACTTC. Translated: CASQGINEQYF. V gene TRBV5-1 combines with J gene TRBJ2-1; D might be TRBD1 (5 bases). TRBJ2-7 explains the end of the DNA better; the J call may be wrong. Germline V lookup: CDR1 SGHRS, CDR2 YFSETQ. This CDR3 region has 11 residues.